The clone carrying this TCR beta chain was picked up many times. J was trimmed by 4 bases and V by 5 bases; bases with no gene match: 6. The CDR3 is 13 residues long. CDR1 is SGHRS, CDR2 YFSETQ, per germline. The investigators amplified TCR beta CDR3 regions from RNA transcripts. The primer set for the first-round RT-PCR of the TCR CDR3 was HTBI. TCRdb called the multiplex PCR reads again in MiXCR, with one record for every CDR3 protein. The sample contains about 400,000 distinct CDR3 sequences, 15% to 17% of which appear only once. Uncontrolled infection, other autoimmune disease, pregnancy or lactation barred patients from enrollment. These data belong to a study of T cells in Graves' hyperthyroidism and ophthalmopathy.

This TCR derives from a woman between 18 and 29 years old with Graves' hyperthyroidism that later progressed to Graves' ophthalmopathy. The chain combines TRBV5-1 with TRBJ2-7; 7 bases line up with TRBD2. Sequencing was performed on blood. Here the CDR3 reads CASRPDSGYEQYF. The CDR3 coding sequence is TGCGCCAGCAGACCCGATAGCGGGTACGAGCAGTACTTC.